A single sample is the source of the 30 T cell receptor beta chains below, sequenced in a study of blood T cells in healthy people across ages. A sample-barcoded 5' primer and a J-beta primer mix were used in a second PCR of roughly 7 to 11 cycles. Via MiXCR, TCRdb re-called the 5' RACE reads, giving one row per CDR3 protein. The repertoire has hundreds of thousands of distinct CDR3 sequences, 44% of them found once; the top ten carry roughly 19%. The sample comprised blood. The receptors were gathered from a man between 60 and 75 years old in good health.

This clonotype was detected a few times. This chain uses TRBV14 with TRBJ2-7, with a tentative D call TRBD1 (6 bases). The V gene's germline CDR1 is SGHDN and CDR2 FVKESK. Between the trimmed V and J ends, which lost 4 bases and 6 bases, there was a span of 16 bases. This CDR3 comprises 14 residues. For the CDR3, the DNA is TGTGCCAGCAGCCGAGACGGGACAAGGCGCGAGCAGTACTTC. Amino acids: CASSRDGTRREQYF.

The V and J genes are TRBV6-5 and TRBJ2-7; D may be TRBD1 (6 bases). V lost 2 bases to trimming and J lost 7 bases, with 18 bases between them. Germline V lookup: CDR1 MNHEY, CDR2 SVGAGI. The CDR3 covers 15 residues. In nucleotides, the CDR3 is TGTGCCAGCAGTTACAGACAGGAACTCTACAATGAGCAGTACTTC. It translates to CASSYRQELYNEQYF.

CDR3 nucleotides: TGTGCCAGCAGTAACAGGGGGCATGAGCCCCAGCATTTT. Translating gives CASSNRGHEPQHF. The chain links TRBV6-6 to TRBJ1-5, with TRBD1 identical over 9 bases. Germline CDR1 MNHNY, CDR2 SVGAGI (reference sequence). The V and J ends lost 5 bases and 8 bases, in that order; junction bases with no gene match: 4. This CDR3 is built from 13 residues.

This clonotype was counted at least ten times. The chain's CDR3 is CSVEDPYEQYF. The DNA of the CDR3 is TGCAGCGTTGAGGACCCCTACGAGCAGTACTTC. This chain connects TRBV29-1 to TRBJ2-7; no clear D. Trimming took off 3 bases at V and 2 bases at J, with 5 bases between the two ends. This CDR3 is 11 amino acids long. The V gene's germline CDR1 is SQVTM and CDR2 ANQGSEA.

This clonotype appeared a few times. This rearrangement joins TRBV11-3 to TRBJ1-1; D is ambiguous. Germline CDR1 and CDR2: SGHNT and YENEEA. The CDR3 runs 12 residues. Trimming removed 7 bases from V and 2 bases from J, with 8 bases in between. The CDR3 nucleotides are TGTGCCAGCACCTTTAGTAACACTGAAGCTTTCTTT. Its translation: CASTFSNTEAFF.

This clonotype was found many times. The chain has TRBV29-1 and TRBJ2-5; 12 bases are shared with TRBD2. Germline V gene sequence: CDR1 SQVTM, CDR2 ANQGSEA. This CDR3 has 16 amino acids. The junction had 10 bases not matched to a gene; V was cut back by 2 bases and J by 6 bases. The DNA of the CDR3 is TGCAGCGTTGAATCAGCTAGCGGGGGGGCCTTCAAGACCCAGTACTTC. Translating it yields CSVESASGGAFKTQYF.

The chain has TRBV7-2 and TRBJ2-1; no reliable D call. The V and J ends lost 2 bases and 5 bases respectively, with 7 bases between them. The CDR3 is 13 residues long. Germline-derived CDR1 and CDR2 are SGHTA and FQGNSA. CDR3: CASSLYRNNEQFF. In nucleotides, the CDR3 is TGTGCCAGCAGCTTATACAGAAACAATGAGCAGTTCTTC.

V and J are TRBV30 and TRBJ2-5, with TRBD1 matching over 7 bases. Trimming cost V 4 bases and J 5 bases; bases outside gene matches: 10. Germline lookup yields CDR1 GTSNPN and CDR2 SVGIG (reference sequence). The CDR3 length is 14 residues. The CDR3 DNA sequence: TGTGCCTGGAATAATGGACAGGCTGGGGAGACCCAGTACTTC. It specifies CAWNNGQAGETQYF.

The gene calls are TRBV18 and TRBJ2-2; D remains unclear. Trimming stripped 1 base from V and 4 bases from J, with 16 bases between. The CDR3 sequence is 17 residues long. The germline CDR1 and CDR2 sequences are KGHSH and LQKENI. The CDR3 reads CASSPRLSISSTGELFF. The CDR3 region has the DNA TGTGCCAGCTCACCACGTTTGAGTATCTCGAGCACCGGGGAGCTGTTTTTT.

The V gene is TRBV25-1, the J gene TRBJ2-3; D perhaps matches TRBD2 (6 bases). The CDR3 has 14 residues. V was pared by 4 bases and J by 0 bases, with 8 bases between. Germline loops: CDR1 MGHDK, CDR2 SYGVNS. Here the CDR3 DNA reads TGTGCCAGCAGTGCGCTAGCGAGCACAGATACGCAGTATTTT. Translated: CASSALASTDTQYF.

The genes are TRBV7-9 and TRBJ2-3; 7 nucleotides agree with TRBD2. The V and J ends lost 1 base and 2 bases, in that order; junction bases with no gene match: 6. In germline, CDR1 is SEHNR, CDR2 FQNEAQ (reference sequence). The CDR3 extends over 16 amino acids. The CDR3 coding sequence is TGTGCCAGCAGCTTAGGGCTAGCGGAGACCACAGATACGCAGTATTTT. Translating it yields CASSLGLAETTDTQYF.

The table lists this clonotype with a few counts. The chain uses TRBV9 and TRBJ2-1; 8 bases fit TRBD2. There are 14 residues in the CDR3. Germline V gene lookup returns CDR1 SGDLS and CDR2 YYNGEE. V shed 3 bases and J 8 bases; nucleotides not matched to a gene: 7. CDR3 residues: CASSAGGATDEQFF. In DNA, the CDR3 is TGTGCCAGCAGCGCGGGAGGGGCCACTGATGAGCAGTTCTTC.

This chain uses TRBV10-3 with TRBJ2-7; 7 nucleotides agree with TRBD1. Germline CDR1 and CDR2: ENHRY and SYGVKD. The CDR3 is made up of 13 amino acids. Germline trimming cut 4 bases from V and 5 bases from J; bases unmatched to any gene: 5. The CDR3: CAISGRQGDEQYF. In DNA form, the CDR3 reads TGTGCCATCAGTGGTCGACAGGGAGACGAGCAGTACTTC.

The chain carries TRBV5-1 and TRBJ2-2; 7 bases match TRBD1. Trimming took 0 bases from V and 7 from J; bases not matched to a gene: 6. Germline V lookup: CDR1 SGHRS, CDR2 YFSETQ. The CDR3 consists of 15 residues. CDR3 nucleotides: TGCGCCAGCAGCTTGGAAAGGGGGCGCGACGGGGAGCTGTTTTTT. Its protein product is CASSLERGRDGELFF.

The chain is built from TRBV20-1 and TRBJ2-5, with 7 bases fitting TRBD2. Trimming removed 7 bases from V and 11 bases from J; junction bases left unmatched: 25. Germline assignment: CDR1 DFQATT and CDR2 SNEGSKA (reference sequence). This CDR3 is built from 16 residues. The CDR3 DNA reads TGCAGTGTAGCTTACTTATTTGGACTAGTCTACAATGAGCAGTACTTC. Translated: CSVAYLFGLVYNEQYF.

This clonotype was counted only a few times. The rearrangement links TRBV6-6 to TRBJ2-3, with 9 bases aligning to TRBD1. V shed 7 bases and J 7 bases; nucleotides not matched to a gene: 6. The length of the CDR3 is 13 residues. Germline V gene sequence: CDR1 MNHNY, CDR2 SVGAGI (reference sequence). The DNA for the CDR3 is TGTGCCAGCAAACCGGGACAGGGATATACGCAGTATTTT. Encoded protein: CASKPGQGYTQYF.

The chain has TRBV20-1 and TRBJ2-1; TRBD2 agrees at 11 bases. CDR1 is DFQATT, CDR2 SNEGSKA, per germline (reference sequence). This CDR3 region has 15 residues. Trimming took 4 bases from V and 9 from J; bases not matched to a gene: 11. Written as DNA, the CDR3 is TGCAGTGCTATTAGACTAGCGGGGATCTACGGTGAGCAGTTCTTC. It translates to CSAIRLAGIYGEQFF.

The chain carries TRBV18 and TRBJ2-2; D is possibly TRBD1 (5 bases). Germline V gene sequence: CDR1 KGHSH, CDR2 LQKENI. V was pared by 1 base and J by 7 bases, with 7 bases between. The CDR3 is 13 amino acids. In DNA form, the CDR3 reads TGTGCCAGCTCACCACGGGGCGGCGGGGAGCTGTTTTTT. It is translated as CASSPRGGGELFF.

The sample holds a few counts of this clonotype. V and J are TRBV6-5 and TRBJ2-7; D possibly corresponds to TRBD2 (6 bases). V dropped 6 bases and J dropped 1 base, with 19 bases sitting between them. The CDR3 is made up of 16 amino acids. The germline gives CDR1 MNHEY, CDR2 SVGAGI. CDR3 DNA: TGTGCCAGCAGCACGGGCTTCCCGGGGGAGTCCTACGAGCAGTACTTC. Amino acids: CASSTGFPGESYEQYF.

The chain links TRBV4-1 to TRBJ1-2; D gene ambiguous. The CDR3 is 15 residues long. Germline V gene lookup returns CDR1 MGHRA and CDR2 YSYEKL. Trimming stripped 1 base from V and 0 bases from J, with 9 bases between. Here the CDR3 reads CASSQVIGSNYGYTF. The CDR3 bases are TGCGCCAGCAGCCAAGTAATAGGTTCTAACTATGGCTACACCTTC.

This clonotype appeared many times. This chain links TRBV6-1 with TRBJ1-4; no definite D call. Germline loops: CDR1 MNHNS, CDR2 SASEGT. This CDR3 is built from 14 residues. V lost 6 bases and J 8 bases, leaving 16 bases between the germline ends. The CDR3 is CASSRVLNKEKLFF. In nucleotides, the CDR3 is TGTGCCAGCAGCCGGGTATTGAATAAGGAAAAACTGTTTTTT.

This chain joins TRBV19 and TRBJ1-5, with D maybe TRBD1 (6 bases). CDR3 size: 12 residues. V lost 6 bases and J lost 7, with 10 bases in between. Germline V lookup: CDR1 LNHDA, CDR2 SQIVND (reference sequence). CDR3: CASRIRGQPQHF. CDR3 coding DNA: TGTGCCAGTAGGATCAGGGGACAGCCCCAGCATTTT.

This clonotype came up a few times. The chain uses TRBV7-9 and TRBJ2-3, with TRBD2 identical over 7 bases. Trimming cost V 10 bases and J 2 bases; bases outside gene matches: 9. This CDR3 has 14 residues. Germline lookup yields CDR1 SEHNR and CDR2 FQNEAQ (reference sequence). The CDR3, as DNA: TGTGCCATCTCCGGGACTACCAACACAGATACGCAGTATTTT. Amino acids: CAISGTTNTDTQYF.

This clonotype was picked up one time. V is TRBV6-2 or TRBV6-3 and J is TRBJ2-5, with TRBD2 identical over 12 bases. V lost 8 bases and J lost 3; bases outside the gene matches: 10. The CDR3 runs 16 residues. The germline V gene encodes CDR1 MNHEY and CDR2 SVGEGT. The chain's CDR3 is CASRLAGVWGKETQYF. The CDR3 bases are TGTGCCAGCCGACTAGCGGGGGTTTGGGGGAAAGAGACCCAGTACTTC.

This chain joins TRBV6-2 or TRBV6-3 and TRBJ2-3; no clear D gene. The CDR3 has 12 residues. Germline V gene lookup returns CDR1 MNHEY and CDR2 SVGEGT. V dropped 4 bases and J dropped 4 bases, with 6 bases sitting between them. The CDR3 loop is CASSSPADTQYF. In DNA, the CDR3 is TGTGCCAGCAGTTCCCCGGCAGATACGCAGTATTTT.

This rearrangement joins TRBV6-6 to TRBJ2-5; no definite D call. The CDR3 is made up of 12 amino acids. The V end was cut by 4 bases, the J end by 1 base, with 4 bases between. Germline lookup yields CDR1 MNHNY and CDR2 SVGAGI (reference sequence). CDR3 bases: TGTGCCAGCAGTTGGGTCCAAGAGACCCAGTACTTC. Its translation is CASSWVQETQYF.

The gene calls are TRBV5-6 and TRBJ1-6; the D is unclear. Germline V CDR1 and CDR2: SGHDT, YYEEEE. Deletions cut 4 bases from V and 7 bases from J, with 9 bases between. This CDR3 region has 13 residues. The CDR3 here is CASSKDPNSPLHF. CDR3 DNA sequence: TGTGCCAGCAGCAAGGACCCGAATTCACCCCTCCACTTT.

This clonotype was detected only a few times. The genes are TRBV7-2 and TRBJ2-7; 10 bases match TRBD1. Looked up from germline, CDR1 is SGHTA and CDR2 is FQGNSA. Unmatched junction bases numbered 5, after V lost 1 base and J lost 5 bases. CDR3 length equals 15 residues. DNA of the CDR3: TGTGCCAGCAGCTTAGTAGGGGACAGGGGCCACGAGCAGTACTTC. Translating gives CASSLVGDRGHEQYF.

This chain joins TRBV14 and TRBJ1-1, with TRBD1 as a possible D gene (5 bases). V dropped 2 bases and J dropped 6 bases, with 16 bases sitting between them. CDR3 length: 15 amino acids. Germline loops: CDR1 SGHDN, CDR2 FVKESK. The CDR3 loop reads CASSQPRTGNPEAFF. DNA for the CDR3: TGTGCCAGCAGCCAACCTCGAACAGGTAACCCTGAAGCTTTCTTT.

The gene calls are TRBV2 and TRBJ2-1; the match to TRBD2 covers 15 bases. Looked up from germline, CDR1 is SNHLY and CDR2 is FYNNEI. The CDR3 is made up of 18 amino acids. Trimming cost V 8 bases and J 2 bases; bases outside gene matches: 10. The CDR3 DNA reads TGTGCCAGCGGGGTGGGGACTAGCGGGGGGAGAGCCTACAATGAGCAGTTCTTC. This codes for CASGVGTSGGRAYNEQFF.